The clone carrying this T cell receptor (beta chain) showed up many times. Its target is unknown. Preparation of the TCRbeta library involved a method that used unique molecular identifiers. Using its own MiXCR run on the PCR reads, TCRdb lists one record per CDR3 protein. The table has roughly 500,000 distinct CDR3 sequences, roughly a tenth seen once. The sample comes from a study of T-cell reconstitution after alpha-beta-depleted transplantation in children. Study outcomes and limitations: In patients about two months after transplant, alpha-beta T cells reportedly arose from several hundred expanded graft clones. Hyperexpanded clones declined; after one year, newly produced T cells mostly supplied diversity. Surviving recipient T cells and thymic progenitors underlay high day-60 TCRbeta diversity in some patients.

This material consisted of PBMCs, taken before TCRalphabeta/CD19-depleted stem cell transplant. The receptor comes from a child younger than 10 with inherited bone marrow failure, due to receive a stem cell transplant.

The CDR3 nucleotides are TGCGCCAGCAGCCAAGATCTCCGGGGCCCCCATGAGCAGTTCTTC. Residues: CASSQDLRGPHEQFF. The chain is built from TRBV4-3 and TRBJ2-1; either TRBD1 or TRBD2 may fit D (5 bases each). The CDR3 spans 15 residues. From germline, CDR1 is LGHNA and CDR2 YSLEER. V was clipped by 0 bases and J by 8 bases, with 14 bases between them.